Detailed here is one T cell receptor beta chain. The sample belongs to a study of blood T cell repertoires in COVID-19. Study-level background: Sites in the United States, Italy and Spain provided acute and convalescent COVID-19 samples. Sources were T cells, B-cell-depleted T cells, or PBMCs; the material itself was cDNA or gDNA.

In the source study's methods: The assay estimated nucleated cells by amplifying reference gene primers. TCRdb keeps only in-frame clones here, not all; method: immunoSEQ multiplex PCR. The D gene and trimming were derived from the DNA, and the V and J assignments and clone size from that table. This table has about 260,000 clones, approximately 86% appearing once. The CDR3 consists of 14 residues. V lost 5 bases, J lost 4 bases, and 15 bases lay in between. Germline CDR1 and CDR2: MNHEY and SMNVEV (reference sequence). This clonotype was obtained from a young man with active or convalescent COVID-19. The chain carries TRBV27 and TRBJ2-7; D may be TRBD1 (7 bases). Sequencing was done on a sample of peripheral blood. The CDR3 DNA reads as TGTGCCAGCAGTCCTCTCCAGGGGGGTTACGAGCAGTACTTC. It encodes CASSPLQGGYEQYF.